Here is one T cell receptor (beta chain) with its context. What it recognizes is unknown. The entry originates in a study of tumor-infiltrating lymphocytes in primary liver carcinoma. With a constant-region primer, TCR beta cDNA was made from approximately 450 ng of total RNA. Nested multiplex PCR, run for three rounds with slightly modified ARM-PCR, yielded TCR beta libraries. With TRBV1-TRBV30 forward primers and a C-beta reverse primer, the first two PCR rounds were run for 10 cycles each. TCRdb reprocessed the multiplex PCR reads via MiXCR and lists one record per CDR3 protein. The table records approximately 110,000 distinct CDR3 sequences, about 68% of them present only once. Trimming left V 7 bases short and J 15 bases short, with 17 bases between. Germline lookup yields CDR1 SQVTM and CDR2 ANQGSEA. The CDR3 sequence is 10 residues long. General study findings and limits: Tumor-adjacent and tumor-blood pairs overlapped less than tumor region pairs did.

Both RNA and DNA were isolated together from about 20-30 mg of bulk tissue that had not been sorted. Each participant had primary liver carcinoma, and surgical resection was the treatment. The V and J genes are TRBV29-1 and TRBJ2-3; D not certain. This TCR derives from a woman aged 55-69 years with primary liver carcinoma and hepatitis B virus infection. Sequences were obtained from liver tumor tissue from sampling region 1. Stated subset: tumor region T1, superior pole. In DNA, the CDR3 is TGCAGCGCCGCTCGAGGTACACAATATTTT. Protein sequence: CSAARGTQYF.